This T cell receptor (beta chain) appears in the sequencing data of a study of OX40 agonist ivuxolimab in advanced cancers. This CDR3 is 13 amino acids long. CDR1 is SEHNR and CDR2 is FQNEAQ in the germline V gene (reference sequence). The V end lost 1 base, the J end lost 4 bases, and 5 bases lay between the germline ends. Assay used: immunoSEQ multiplex PCR; TCRdb lists only in-frame clones, some missing. The sample shows under 80,000 clones, under 95% of them seen only once. The starting material was CD4+ or CD8+ T cells sorted from blood, obtained in a trial of the OX40 agonist ivuxolimab. This TCR was sampled from an adult with an advanced solid tumor such as melanoma, head and neck, liver or kidney cancer. This chain uses TRBV7-9 with TRBJ2-1, with no clear D. CDR3 residues: CASSLVLYNEQFF. The CDR3 region has the DNA TGTGCCAGCAGCTTAGTCCTTTACAATGAGCAGTTCTTC.